The T cell receptor beta chain under discussion was sequenced for a study of T cell responses to AZD1222 COVID-19 vaccine. Profiling relied on immunoSEQ multiplex PCR, and the TCRdb table lists in-frame clones only, not all of them. The profile covers about 150,000 clones, with approximately 90% appearing a single time and under 1.5% taken by the ten largest. Whole-study results and caveats: Seropositive AZD1222 recipients at baseline numbered only five or six.

Concerning this clone itself: Its antigen is currently unknown.

The receptor's source is an adult who received the AZD1222 COVID-19 vaccine. The sample consisted of peripheral blood, taken 28 days after the second AZD1222 dose.

Written as DNA, the CDR3 is TGTGCCAGCAGCGTAGGCACTACCTCTGGAAACACCATATATTTT. This gives the protein CASSVGTTSGNTIYF. This rearrangement joins TRBV9 to TRBJ1-3; D is undetermined. The CDR3 covers 15 residues. Trimming stripped 0 bases from V and 0 bases from J, with 7 bases between. Germline CDR1 SGDLS, CDR2 YYNGEE.